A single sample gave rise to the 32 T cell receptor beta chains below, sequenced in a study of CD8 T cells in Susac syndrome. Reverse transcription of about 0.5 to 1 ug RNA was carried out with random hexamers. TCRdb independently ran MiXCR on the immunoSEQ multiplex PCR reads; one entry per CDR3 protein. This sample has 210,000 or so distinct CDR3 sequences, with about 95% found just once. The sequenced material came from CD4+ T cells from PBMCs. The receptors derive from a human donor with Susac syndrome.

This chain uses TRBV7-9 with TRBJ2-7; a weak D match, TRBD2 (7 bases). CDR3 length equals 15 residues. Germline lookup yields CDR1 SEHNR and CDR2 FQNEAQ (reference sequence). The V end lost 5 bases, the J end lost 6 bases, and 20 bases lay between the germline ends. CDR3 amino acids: CASSQGGGEDIEQYF. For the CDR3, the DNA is TGTGCCAGCAGCCAGGGAGGGGGGGAAGACATCGAGCAGTACTTC.

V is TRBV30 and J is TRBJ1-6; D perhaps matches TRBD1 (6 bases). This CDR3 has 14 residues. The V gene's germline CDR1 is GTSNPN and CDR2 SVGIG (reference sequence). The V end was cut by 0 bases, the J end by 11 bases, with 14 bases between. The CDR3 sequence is CAWSVKGERTPLHF. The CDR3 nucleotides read TGTGCCTGGAGTGTTAAGGGGGAGAGGACACCCCTCCACTTT.

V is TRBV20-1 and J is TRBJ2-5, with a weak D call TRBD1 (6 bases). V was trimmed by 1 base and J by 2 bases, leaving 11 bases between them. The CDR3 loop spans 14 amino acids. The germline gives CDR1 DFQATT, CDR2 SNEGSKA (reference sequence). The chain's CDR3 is CSARAPRGQETQYF. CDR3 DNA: TGCAGTGCTAGAGCCCCAAGGGGGCAAGAGACCCAGTACTTC.

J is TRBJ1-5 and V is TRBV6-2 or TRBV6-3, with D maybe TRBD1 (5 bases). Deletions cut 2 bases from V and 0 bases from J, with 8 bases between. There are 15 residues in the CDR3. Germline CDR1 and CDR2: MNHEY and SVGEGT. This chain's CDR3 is CASSYGGYSNQPQHF. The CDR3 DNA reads TGTGCCAGCAGTTACGGGGGTTATAGCAATCAGCCCCAGCATTTT.

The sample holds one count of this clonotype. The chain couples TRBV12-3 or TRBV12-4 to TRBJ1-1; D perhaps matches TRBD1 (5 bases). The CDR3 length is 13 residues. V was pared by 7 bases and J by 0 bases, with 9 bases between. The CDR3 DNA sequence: TGTGCCAGCACCGCGACAGTGAACACTGAAGCTTTCTTT. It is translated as CASTATVNTEAFF.

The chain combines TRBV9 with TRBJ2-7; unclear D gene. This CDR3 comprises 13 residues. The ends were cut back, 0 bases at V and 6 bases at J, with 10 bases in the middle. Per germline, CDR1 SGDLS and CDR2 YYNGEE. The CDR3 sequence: CASSVAGFSEQYF. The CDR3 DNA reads TGTGCCAGCAGCGTAGCGGGCTTCTCCGAGCAGTACTTC.

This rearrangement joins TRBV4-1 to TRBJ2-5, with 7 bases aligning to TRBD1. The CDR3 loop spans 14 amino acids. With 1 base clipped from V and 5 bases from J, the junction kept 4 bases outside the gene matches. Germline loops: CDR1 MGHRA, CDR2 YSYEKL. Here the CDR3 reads CASSQGDRDETQYF. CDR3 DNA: TGCGCCAGCAGCCAAGGAGACAGGGATGAGACCCAGTACTTC.

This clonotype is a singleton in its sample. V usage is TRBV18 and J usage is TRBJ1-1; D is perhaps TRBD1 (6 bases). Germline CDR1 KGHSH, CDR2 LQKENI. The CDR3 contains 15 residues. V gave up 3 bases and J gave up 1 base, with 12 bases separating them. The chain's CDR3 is CASSPGAGANTEAFF. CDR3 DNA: TGTGCCAGCTCACCCGGGGCAGGGGCGAACACTGAAGCTTTCTTT.

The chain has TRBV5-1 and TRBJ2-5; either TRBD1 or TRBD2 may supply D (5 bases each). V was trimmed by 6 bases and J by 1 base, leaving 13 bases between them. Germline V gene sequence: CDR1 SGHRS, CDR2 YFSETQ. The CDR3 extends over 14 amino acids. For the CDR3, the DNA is TGCGCCAGCACTCCGGGGCAGGGCCAAGAGACCCAGTACTTC. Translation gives CASTPGQGQETQYF.

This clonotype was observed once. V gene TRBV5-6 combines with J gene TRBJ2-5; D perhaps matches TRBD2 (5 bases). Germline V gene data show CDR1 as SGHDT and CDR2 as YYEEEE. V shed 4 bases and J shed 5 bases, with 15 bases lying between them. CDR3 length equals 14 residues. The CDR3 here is CASSQTRLSETQYF. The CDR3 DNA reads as TGTGCCAGCAGCCAAACTAGGCTTAGTGAGACCCAGTACTTC.

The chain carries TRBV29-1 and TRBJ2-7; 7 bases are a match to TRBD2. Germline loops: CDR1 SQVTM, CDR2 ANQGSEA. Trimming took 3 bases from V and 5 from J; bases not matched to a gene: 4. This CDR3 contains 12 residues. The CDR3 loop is CSVDGRGNEQYF. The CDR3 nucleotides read TGCAGCGTTGATGGGCGGGGGAACGAGCAGTACTTC.

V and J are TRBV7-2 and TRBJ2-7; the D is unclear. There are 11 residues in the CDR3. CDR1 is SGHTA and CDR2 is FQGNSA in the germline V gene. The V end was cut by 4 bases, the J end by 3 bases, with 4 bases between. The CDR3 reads CASSSNYEQYF. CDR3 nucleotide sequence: TGTGCCAGCAGCTCCAACTACGAGCAGTACTTC.

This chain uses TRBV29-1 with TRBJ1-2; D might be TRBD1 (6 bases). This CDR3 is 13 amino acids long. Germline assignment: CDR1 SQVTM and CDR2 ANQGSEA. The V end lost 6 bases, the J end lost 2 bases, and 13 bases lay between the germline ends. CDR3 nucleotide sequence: TGCAGCGTGAACTCCGGGACAAACTATGGCTACACCTTC. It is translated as CSVNSGTNYGYTF.

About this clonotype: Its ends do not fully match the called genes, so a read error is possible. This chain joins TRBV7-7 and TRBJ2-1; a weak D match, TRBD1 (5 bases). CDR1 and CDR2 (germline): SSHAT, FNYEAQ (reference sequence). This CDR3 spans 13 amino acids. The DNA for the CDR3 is TGTGCTAGCAGCTTGTCAGGGTCGGATGAGCAGTTCTTC. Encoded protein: CASSLSGSDEQFF.

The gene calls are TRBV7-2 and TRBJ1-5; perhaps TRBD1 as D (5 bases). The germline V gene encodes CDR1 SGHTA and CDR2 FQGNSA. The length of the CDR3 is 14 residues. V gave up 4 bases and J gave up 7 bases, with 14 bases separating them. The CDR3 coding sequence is TGTGCCAGCAGCTCGAACCAGGGAGTACAGCCCCAGCATTTT. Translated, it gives CASSSNQGVQPQHF. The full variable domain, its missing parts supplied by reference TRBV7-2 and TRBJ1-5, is GAGVSQSPSNKVTEKGKDVELRCDPISGHTALYWYRQSLGQGLEFLIYFQGNSAPDKSGLPSDRFSAERTGGSVSTLTIQRTQQEDSAVYLCASSSNQGVQPQHFGDGTRLSIL.

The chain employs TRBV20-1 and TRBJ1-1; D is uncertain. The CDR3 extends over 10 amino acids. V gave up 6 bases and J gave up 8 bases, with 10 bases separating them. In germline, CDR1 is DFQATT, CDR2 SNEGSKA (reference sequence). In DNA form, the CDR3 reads TGCAGTGCGGCGAAGCAGGAAGCTTTCTTT. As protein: CSAAKQEAFF.

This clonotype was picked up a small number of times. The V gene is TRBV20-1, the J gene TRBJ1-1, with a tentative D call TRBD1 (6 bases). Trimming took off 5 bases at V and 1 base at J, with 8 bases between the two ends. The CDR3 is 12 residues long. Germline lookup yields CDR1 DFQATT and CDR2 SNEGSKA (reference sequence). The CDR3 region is CSAQDRNTEAFF. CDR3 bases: TGCAGTGCTCAGGACAGGAACACTGAAGCTTTCTTT.

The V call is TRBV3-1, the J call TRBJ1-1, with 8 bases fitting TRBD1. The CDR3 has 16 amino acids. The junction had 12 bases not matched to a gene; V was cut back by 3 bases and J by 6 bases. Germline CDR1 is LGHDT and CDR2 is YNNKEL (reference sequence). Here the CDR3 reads CASSHATTGDVAEAFF. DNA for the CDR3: TGTGCCAGCAGCCACGCTACGACAGGGGATGTCGCTGAAGCTTTCTTT.

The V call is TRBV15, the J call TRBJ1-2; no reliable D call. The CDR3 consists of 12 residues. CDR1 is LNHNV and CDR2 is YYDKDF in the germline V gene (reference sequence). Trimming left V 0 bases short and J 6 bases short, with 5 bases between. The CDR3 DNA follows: TGTGCCACCAGCAGAGATTGGCATGGCTACACCTTC. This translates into CATSRDWHGYTF.

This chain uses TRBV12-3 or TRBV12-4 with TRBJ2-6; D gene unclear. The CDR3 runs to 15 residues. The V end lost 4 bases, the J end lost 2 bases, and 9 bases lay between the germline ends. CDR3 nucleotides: TGTGCCAGCAGTTCTTCCCCTGCTGGGGCCAACGTCCTGACTTTC. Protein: CASSSSPAGANVLTF.

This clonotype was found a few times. The CDR3 DNA sequence: TGTGCCAGCAGTTTAGGCGGGGCAGACACCGGGGAGCTGTTTTTT. It encodes CASSLGGADTGELFF. This chain connects TRBV12-3 or TRBV12-4 to TRBJ2-2; a possible D gene is TRBD2 (6 bases). The CDR3 extends over 15 amino acids. V lost 1 base to trimming and J lost 3 bases, with 9 bases between them.

The CDR3 nucleotides read TGTGCCAGCAGCCGCTCAGGGGTTTCTGGAAACACCATATATTTT. It specifies CASSRSGVSGNTIYF. V is TRBV3-1 and J is TRBJ1-3; TRBD1 might be the D (6 bases). V lost 4 bases to trimming and J lost 1 base, with 11 bases between them. CDR1 LGHDT and CDR2 YNNKEL come from the germline V gene (reference sequence). This CDR3 comprises 15 residues.

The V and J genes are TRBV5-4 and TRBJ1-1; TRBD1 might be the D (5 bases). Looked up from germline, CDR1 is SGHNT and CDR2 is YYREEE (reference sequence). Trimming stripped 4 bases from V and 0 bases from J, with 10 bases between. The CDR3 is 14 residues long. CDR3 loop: CASSRGRVNTEAFF. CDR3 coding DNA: TGTGCCAGCAGCCGCGGCAGGGTGAACACTGAAGCTTTCTTT.

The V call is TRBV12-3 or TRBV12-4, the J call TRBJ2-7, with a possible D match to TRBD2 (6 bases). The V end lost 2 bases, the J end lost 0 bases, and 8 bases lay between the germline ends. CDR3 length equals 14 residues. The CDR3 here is CASSLRESSYEQYF. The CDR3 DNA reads TGTGCCAGCAGTTTACGGGAGAGCTCCTACGAGCAGTACTTC.

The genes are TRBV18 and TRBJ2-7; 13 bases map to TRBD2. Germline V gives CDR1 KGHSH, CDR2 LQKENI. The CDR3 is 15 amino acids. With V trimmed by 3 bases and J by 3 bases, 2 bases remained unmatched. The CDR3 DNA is TGTGCCAGCTCACCGAGGACTAGCGGGGGCTACGAGCAGTACTTC. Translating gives CASSPRTSGGYEQYF.

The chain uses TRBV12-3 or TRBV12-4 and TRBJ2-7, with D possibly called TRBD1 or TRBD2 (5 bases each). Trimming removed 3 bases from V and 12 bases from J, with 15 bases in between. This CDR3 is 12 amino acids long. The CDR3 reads CASSLVGTPLYF. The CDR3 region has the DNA TGTGCCAGCAGTTTGGTGGGGACCCCTCTGTACTTC.

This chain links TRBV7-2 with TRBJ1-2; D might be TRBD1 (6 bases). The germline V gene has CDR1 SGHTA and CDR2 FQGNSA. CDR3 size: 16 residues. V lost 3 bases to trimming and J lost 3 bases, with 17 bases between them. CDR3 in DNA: TGTGCCAGCAGCTTCGTTCTAGGAGGGGGAGACTATGGCTACACCTTC. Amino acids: CASSFVLGGGDYGYTF.

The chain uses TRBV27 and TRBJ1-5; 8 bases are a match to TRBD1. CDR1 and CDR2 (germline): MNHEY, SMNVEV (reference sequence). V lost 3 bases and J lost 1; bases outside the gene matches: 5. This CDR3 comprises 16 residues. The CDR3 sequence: CASSFSGTGSNQPQHF. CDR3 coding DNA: TGTGCCAGCAGTTTTTCCGGGACAGGCAGCAATCAGCCCCAGCATTTT.

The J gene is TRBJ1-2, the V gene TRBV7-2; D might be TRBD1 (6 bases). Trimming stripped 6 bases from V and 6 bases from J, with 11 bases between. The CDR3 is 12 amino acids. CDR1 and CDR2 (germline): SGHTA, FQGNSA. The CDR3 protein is CASSRTGNGYTF. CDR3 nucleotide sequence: TGTGCCAGCAGTCGTACAGGGAATGGCTACACCTTC.

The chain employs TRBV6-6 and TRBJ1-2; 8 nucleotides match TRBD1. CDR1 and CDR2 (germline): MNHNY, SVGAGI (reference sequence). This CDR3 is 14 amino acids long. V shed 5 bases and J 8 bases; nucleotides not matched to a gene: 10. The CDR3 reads CASSGGQGLGGYTF. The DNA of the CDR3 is TGTGCCAGCAGTGGAGGACAGGGCTTAGGCGGCTACACCTTC.

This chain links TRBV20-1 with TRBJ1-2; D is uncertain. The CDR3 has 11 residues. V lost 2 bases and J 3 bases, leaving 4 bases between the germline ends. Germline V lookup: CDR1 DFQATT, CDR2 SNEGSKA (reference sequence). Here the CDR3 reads CSARQDYGYTF. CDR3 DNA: TGCAGTGCTAGACAGGACTATGGCTACACCTTC.

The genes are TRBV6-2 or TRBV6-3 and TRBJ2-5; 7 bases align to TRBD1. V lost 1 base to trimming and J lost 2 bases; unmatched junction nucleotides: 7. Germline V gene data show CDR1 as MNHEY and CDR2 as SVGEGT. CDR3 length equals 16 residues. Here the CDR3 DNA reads TGTGCCAGCAGTTACTTCCTAGGGACAGCACAAGAGACCCAGTACTTC. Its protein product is CASSYFLGTAQETQYF.